This T cell receptor beta chain appears in the sequencing data of a study of memory CD4+ T cells and cytomegalovirus serostatus. Only in-frame clones appear in the TCRdb table, and some are missing; sequencing was by immunoSEQ multiplex PCR. The sample holds roughly 56,000 clones, about 81% seen once. V lost 4 bases and J lost 5; bases outside the gene matches: 8. The CDR3 has 14 amino acids. Looked up from germline, CDR1 is SGHNT and CDR2 is YYREEE (reference sequence). Whole-study results and caveats: The CMV-associated TCR signature appears largely within the CD4+ memory repertoire. Each of 65 to 75 CMV-associated TCRbeta sequences occurred in one to five individuals.

Single viable CD3+CD4+CD8-CD45RO+ cells were sorted as the memory CD4+ T cells. Positive selection with CD4 microbeads enriched total CD4+ T cells. Remarks on this clone: Its antigen remains unknown.

V is TRBV5-4 and J is TRBJ1-2, with 7 nucleotides matching TRBD1. Sequenced material: memory CD4+ T cells from blood. The clonotype was recovered from an adult in good health and CMV-seronegative. CDR3 nucleotides: TGTGCCAGCAGCGAAGGGGGACAGTCTTATGGCTACACCTTC. This translates into CASSEGGQSYGYTF.